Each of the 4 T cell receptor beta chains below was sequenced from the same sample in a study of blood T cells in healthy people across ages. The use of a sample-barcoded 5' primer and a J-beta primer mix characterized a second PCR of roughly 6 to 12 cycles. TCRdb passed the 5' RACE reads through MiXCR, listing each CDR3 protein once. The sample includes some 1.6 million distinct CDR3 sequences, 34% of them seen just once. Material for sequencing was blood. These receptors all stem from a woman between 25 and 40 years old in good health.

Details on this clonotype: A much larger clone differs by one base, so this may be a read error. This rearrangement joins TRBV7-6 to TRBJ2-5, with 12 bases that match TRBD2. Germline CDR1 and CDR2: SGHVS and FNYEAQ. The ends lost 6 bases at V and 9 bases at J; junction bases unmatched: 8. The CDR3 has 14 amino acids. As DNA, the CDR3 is TGTGCCAGCAGTCCTCGGACTAGCGGGGAGGCCCAGTACTTC. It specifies CASSPRTSGEAQYF. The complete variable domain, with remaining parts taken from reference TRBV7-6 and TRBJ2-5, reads GAGVSQSPRYKVTKRGQDVALRCDPISGHVSLYWYRQALGQGPEFLTYFNYEAQQDKSGLPNDRFSAERPEGSISTLTIQRTEQRDSAMYRCASSPRTSGEAQYFGPGTRLLVL.

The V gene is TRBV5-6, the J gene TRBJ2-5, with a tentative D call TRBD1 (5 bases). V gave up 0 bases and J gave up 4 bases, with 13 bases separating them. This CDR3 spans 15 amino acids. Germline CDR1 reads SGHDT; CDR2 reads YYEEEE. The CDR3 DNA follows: TGTGCCAGCAGCTTGGGGGCAGGGTTTACAGAGACCCAGTACTTC. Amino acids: CASSLGAGFTETQYF.

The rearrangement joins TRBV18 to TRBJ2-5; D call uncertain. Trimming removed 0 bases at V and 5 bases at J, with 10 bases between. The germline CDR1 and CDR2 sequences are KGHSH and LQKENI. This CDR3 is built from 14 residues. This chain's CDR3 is CASSPPGLGETQYF. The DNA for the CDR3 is TGTGCCAGCTCACCACCCGGGCTTGGGGAGACCCAGTACTTC.

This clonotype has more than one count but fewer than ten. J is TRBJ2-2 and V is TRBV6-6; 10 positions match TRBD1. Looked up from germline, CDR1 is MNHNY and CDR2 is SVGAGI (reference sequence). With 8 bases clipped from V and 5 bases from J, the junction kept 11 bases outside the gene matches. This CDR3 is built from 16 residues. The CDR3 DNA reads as TGTGCCAGCTGGCACTCCGGGACAGGGGATACCGGGGAGCTGTTTTTT. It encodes CASWHSGTGDTGELFF.